This T cell receptor (beta chain) was sequenced in a study of cytomegalovirus exposure and HLA in healthy donors. This PCR relied on a set of 60 Vbeta primers and 13 Jbeta primers. Repertoires were generated with immunoSEQ multiplex PCR, while TCRdb's copy carries only in-frame clones and drops some. The sample contains fewer than 150,000 clones, approximately 76% of which appear only once. Germline CDR1 and CDR2: LGHNA and YNFKEQ. V shed 0 bases and J shed 4 bases, with 7 bases lying between them. The CDR3 runs to 14 residues. The sequenced sample consisted of PBMCs. The V call is TRBV4-2, the J call TRBJ1-3; maybe TRBD1 (5 bases). The clonotype comes from a man between 60 and 75 years old in good health and CMV-seropositive. CDR3 region: CASSQDRAGNTIYF. CDR3 nucleotide sequence: TGTGCCAGCAGCCAAGACAGGGCAGGAAACACCATATATTTT.